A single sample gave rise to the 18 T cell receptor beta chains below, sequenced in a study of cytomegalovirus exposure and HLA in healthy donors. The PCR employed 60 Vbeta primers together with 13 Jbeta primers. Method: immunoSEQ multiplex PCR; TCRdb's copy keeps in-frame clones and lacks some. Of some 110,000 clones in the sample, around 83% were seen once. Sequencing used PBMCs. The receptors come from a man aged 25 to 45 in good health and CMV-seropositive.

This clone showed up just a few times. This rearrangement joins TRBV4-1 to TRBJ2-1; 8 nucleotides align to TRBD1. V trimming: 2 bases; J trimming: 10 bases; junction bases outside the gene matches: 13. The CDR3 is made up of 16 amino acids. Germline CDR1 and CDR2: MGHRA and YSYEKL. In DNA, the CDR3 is TGCGCCAGCAGCCAACAAGTCGAGACAGGGGTAAAGGAGCAGTTCTTC. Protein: CASSQQVETGVKEQFF.

CDR3: CASSGDRDQETQYF. The CDR3 DNA reads TGTGCCAGCAGCGGGGACAGAGATCAAGAGACCCAGTACTTC. The chain combines TRBV7-9 with TRBJ2-5; 7 bases match TRBD1. Germline lookup yields CDR1 SEHNR and CDR2 FQNEAQ (reference sequence). Trimming removed 5 bases from V and 2 bases from J; junction bases left unmatched: 5. The CDR3 consists of 14 residues.

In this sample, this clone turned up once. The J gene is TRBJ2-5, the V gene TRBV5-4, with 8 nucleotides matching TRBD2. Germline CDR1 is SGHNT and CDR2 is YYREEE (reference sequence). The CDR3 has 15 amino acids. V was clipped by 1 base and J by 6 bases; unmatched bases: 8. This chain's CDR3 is CASSLTGGNPKTQYF. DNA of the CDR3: TGTGCCAGCAGCTTGACGGGAGGGAACCCAAAGACCCAGTACTTC.

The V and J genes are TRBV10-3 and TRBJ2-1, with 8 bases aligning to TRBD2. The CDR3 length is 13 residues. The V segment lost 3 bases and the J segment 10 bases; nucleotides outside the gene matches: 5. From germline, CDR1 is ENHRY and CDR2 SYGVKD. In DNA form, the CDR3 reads TGTGCCATCAGTGAACGGGGGGGCTTAGAGCAGTTCTTC. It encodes CAISERGGLEQFF.

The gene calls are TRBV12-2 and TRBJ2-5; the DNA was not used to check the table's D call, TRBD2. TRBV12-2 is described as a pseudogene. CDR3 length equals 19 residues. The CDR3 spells CASRLARRMTSGGGWTQYF. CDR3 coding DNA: TGTGCAAGTCGCTTAGCGAGACGGATGACTAGCGGGGGGGGTTGGACCCAGTACTTC.

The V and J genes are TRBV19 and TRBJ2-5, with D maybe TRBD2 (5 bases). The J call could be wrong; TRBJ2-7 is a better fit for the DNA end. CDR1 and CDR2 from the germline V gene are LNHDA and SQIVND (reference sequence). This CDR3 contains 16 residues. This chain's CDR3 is CASSIDPGGQPYEQYF. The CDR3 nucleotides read TGTGCCAGTAGTATAGATCCCGGCGGGCAGCCCTACGAGCAGTACTTC.

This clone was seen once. In DNA form, the CDR3 reads TGCGCCAGCAGCCAACGCCTCGCTTCCCTTAGCGGGGGGACCCAGTACTTC. Translation: CASSQRLASLSGGTQYF. This chain links TRBV4-1 with TRBJ2-5; 9 positions agree with TRBD2. With 2 bases clipped from V and 7 bases from J, the junction kept 14 bases outside the gene matches. The CDR3 runs to 17 residues. Germline V gene lookup returns CDR1 MGHRA and CDR2 YSYEKL.

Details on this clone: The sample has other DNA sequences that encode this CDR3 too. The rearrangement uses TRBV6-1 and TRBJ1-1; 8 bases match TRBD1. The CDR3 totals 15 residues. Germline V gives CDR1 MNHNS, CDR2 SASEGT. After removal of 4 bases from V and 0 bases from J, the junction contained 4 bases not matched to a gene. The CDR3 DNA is TGTGCCAGCAGTGCAAGACAGGGGTTGAACACTGAAGCTTTCTTT. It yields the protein CASSARQGLNTEAFF.

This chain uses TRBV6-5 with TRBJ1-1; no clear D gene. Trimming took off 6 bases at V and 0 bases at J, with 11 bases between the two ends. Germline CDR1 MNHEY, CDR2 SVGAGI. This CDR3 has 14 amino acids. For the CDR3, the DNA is TGTGCCAGCAGCCTACAGCTAATGAACACTGAAGCTTTCTTT. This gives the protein CASSLQLMNTEAFF.

This CDR3 is CASSESTPREGEGNQPQHF. Here the CDR3 DNA reads TGCGCCAGCAGTGAGTCTACCCCCAGGGAGGGTGAGGGCAATCAGCCCCAGCATTTT. The chain employs TRBV10-1 and TRBJ1-5; D may be TRBD1 (5 bases). The germline V gene encodes CDR1 WNHNN and CDR2 SYGVQD (reference sequence). V was cut by 0 bases and J by 2 bases, with 20 bases left in between. The CDR3 spans 19 residues.

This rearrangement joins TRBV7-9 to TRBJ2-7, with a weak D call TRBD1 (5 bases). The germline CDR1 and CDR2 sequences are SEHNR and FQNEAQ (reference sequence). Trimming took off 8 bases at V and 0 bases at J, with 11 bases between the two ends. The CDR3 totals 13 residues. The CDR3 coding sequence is TGTGCCAGCGGTTACAGGAGCTCCTACGAGCAGTACTTC. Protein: CASGYRSSYEQYF.

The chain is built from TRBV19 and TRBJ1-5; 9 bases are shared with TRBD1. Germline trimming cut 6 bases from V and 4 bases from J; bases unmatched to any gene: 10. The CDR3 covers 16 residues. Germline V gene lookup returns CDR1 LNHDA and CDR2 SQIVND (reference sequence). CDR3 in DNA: TGTGCCAGTAGCCCCACCGGACAGGGGCCTAATCAGCCCCAGCATTTT. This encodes CASSPTGQGPNQPQHF.

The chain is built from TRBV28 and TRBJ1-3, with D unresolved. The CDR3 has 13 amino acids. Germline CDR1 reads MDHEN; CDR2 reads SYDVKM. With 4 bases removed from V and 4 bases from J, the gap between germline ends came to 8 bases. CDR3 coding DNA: TGTGCCAGCAGTTCGCCAGAAGGAAACACCATATATTTT. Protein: CASSSPEGNTIYF.

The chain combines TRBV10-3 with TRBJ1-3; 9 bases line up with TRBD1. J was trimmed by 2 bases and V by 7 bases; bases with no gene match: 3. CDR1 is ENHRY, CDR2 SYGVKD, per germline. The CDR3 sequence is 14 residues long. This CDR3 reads CAIKGQGTGNTIYF. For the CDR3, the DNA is TGTGCCATCAAGGGACAGGGCACTGGAAACACCATATATTTT.

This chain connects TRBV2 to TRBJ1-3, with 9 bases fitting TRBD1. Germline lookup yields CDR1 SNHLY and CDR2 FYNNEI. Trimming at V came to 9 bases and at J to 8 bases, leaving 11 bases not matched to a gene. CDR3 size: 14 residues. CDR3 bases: TGTGCCAGAAAGTTTGGACAGGGGAGGGACACCATATATTTT. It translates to CARKFGQGRDTIYF.

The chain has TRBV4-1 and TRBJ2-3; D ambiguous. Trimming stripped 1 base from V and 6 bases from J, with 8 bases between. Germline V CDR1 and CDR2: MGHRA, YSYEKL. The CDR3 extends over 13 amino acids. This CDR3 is CASSQAPPDTQYF. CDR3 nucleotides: TGCGCCAGCAGCCAAGCCCCCCCGGATACGCAGTATTTT.

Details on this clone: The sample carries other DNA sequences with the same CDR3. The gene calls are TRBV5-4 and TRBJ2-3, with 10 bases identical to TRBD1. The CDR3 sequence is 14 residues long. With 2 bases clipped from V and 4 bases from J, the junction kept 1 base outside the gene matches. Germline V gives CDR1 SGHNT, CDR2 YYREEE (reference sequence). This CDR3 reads CASSLGQGADTQYF. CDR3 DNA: TGTGCCAGCAGCTTAGGACAGGGGGCAGATACGCAGTATTTT.

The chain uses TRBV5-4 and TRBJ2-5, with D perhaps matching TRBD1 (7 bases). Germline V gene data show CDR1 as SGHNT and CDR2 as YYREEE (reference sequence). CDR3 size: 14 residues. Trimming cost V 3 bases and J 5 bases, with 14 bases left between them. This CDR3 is CASSYQGGRETQYF. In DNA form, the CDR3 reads TGTGCCAGCAGCTATCAGGGGGGCCGGGAGACCCAGTACTTC.